This is a list of T cell receptor beta chains from one sample in a study of cytomegalovirus exposure and HLA in healthy donors. The protocol was immunoSEQ multiplex PCR, while the TCRdb copy is restricted to in-frame clones and leaves out a portion. The table shows roughly 200,000 clones, with approximately 80% occurring only once. The sequenced sample was PBMCs. The source of these receptors is a woman under 40 in good health and CMV-seronegative. Each CDR3 is given with its conserved first and last residue. D genes are given only for firm matches. Not every row has a clone size; where given, it reads once, few, many or a size class.

clone_size	v_call	j_call	d_call	cdr3_nt	cdr3_aa
NA	TRBV11-2	TRBJ2-7	TRBD2	TGTGCCAGCAGCTTAGAAGCGGGGGTCTCCTACGAGCAGTACTTC	CASSLEAGVSYEQYF
NA	TRBV5-8	TRBJ2-3	NA	TGTGCCAGCAGCCCCGGACTTCTAAGCACAGATACGCAGTATTTT	CASSPGLLSTDTQYF
few	TRBV5-6	TRBJ2-2	NA	TGTGCCACCTCAAACAGGGGGGGCACCGGGGAGCTGTTTTTT	CATSNRGGTGELFF
NA	TRBV25-1	TRBJ2-3	TRBD2	TGTGCCAGCAGCTACAGAGAAGCGGGGGGGCCAAATACGCAGTATTTT	CASSYREAGGPNTQYF
NA	TRBV2	TRBJ1-1	NA	TGTGCCAGCAGTGACCCAGAGGTATTCACTGAAGCTTTCTTT	CASSDPEVFTEAFF
few	TRBV6-1	TRBJ2-7	NA	TGTGCCAGCTCCTATACCTCCTACGAGCAGTACTTC	CASSYTSYEQYF
NA	TRBV15	TRBJ2-5	TRBD2	TGTGCCACCAGCAGGTGGACTAGCGGGGGCCAAGAGACCCAGTACTTC	CATSRWTSGGQETQYF
NA	TRBV6-1	TRBJ2-7	NA	TGTGCCAACGGCAGGGGTTTAAGTCCCTACGAGCAGTACTTC	CANGRGLSPYEQYF
NA	TRBV15	TRBJ2-3	TRBD2	TGTGCCACCAGCGGCGGGACTAGCGGGACCACAGATACGCAGTATTTT	CATSGGTSGTTDTQYF
NA	TRBV19	TRBJ2-5	TRBD2	TGTGCCAGTAGTGGCCCCTCGGGTAGCGGGGGGGACGACTTC	CASSGPSGSGGDDF
NA	TRBV2	TRBJ2-2	NA	TGTGCCAGCAGAACGCAGGGGCTCCCGATTTTGGGGGAGCTGTTTTTT	CASRTQGLPILGELFF
NA	TRBV7-9	TRBJ1-1	NA	TGTGCCAGCAGCCCACACGTCCGGAACACTGAAGCTTTCTTT	CASSPHVRNTEAFF
NA	TRBV4-2	TRBJ1-2	NA	TGTGCCAGCAGCTCTCTTTCAGGGTACTATGGCTACACCTTC	CASSSLSGYYGYTF
once	TRBV27	TRBJ1-1	TRBD1	TGTGCCAGCAGTCAACAGGGGTTTTGGACTGAAGCTTTCTTT	CASSQQGFWTEAFF
NA	TRBV7-9	TRBJ2-1	NA	TGTTCCAGCAGCTTTTCGGGGGATGAGCAGTTCTTC	CSSSFSGDEQFF
once	TRBV5-1	TRBJ2-1	NA	TGCGCCAGCAGCCTCACAGTTAGCTCCTACAATGAGCAGTTCTTC	CASSLTVSSYNEQFF
few	TRBV7-3	TRBJ2-5	NA	TGTGCCAGCAGCTTAACGTGGGGAGAAAAAGAGACCCAGTACTTC	CASSLTWGEKETQYF
NA	TRBV5-4	TRBJ2-1	TRBD2	TGTGCCAGCAGCTGGAGCGGGAGCGTCTCAAATGAGCAGTTCTTC	CASSWSGSVSNEQFF
NA	TRBV4-2	TRBJ2-7	NA	TGTGCCAGCAGCCAAGGACCTCTAGGGGAAGACGAGCAGTACTTC	CASSQGPLGEDEQYF
NA	TRBV13	TRBJ1-5	NA	TGTGCCAGCAGCTTAGGCCGACAGGTAGGCAATCAGCCCCAGCATTTT	CASSLGRQVGNQPQHF
NA	TRBV9	TRBJ2-1	TRBD2	TGTGCCAGCAGCGAACTAGCGGGGGGGCCAGAAAATGAGCAGTTCTTC	CASSELAGGPENEQFF
few	TRBV6-1	TRBJ1-5	NA	TGTGCCAGCAGCCGTAGCAGTCAACGTAGTCAGCCCCAGCATTTT	CASSRSSQRSQPQHF
NA	TRBV7-9	TRBJ1-1	NA	TGTGCCAGCAGCTTGTTTCCGGGGGAGGGGAACACTGAAGCTTTCTTT	CASSLFPGEGNTEAFF
NA	TRBV30	TRBJ1-2	NA	TGTGCCTGGAGAGACCAGGGGCTTTTTGGCTACCCCTTC	CAWRDQGLFGYPF
NA	TRBV5-1	TRBJ1-1	NA	TGCGCCAGCAGCTTGGCTGGGGGGGAATCTGTGGCTTTCTTT	CASSLAGGESVAFF
few	TRBV7-9	TRBJ1-2	TRBD1	TGTGCCAGCAGCTCCTATCCGACAGGGGACTATGGCTACACCTTC	CASSSYPTGDYGYTF
NA	TRBV13	TRBJ1-4	TRBD1	TGTGCCAGCAGCCTGGGACAGGGAGGGGAAAAACTGTTTTTT	CASSLGQGGEKLFF
NA	TRBV19	TRBJ1-4	NA	TGTGCCAGTAGTTCTCGGAGGGCGGCAACTAATGAAAAACTGTTTTTT	CASSSRRAATNEKLFF
few	TRBV5-1	TRBJ2-7	TRBD2	TGCGCCAGCAGCAAAGGGACTAGCGGCTCCTACGAGCAGTACTTC	CASSKGTSGSYEQYF
NA	TRBV9	TRBJ2-7	NA	TGTGCCAGCAGCGTCCGATCAGGGGCTGGCGGCGAGCAGTACTTC	CASSVRSGAGGEQYF
NA	TRBV27	TRBJ1-2	NA	TGTGCCAGCAAGGAGGCCGGCTATGGCTACACCTTC	CASKEAGYGYTF
NA	TRBV6-5	TRBJ2-5	NA	TGTGCCAGCAGTGGGGCTCCGGGCCAAGAGACCCAGTACTTC	CASSGAPGQETQYF
NA	TRBV7-8	TRBJ2-2	NA	TGTGCCAGCAGCTTAGTTGAGACAGTCAACACCGGGGAGCTGTTTTTT	CASSLVETVNTGELFF
NA	TRBV28	TRBJ1-1	NA	TGTGCCAGCAGCCCTTTTGACAGCCTCACTGAAGCTTTCTTT	CASSPFDSLTEAFF
NA	TRBV5-4	TRBJ2-7	TRBD1	TGTGCCAGCAGCCCCGGGACAGGTACCTACGAGCAGTACTTC	CASSPGTGTYEQYF
NA	TRBV5-1	TRBJ2-5	NA	TGCGCCAGCAGCCTCGCGGCGGGTATCCAAGAGACCCAGTACTTC	CASSLAAGIQETQYF
NA	TRBV7-3	TRBJ2-7	TRBD1	TGTGCCAGCAGCTTAAGAGGGGGCCTCAACTACGAGCAGTACTTC	CASSLRGGLNYEQYF
NA	TRBV4-2	TRBJ2-3	TRBD2	TGTGCCAGCAGCTCCGGTCTAGCGGGGGGGCCTAGGCGAACGCAGTATTTT	CASSSGLAGGPRRTQYF
few	TRBV2	TRBJ2-1	NA	TGTGCCGCCCACCTTAGCGGTAATATTTACAATGAGCAGTTCTTC	CAAHLSGNIYNEQFF
few	TRBV18	TRBJ1-3	NA	TGTGCCAGCTCACCGGTTAGCCCCACAGGTGACACCATATATTTT	CASSPVSPTGDTIYF
NA	TRBV5-1	TRBJ2-7	TRBD1	TGCGCCAGCAGCCTGAAATTGACAGGGGCCTCCTACGAGCAGTACTTC	CASSLKLTGASYEQYF
NA	TRBV5-4	TRBJ2-1	TRBD2	TGTGCCAGCACCTCCTTTCCGCGGACTAGCGGGGGACGGTCCTACAATGAGCAGTTCTTC	CASTSFPRTSGGRSYNEQFF
NA	TRBV11-2	TRBJ2-7	NA	TGTGCCAGCGGTTTGGGCTACTCCTACGAGCAGTACTTC	CASGLGYSYEQYF
once	TRBV5-1	TRBJ2-7	NA	TGCGCCAGCAGCTTGTACAGTTCCTACGAGCAGTACTTC	CASSLYSSYEQYF
NA	TRBV10-3	TRBJ1-3	TRBD1	TGTGCCATAGGACAGGGTAGTGGAAACACCATATATTTT	CAIGQGSGNTIYF
NA	TRBV29-1	TRBJ1-2	NA	TGCAGCGTTACAGGGACGGGTGGCTACACCTTC	CSVTGTGGYTF
NA	TRBV27	TRBJ1-1	NA	TGTGCCAGCAGGGGAGGGAGGGGGGGGACTGAAGCTTTCTTT	CASRGGRGGTEAFF
NA	TRBV7-9	TRBJ2-1	NA	TGTGCCAGCAGCCCCGGTTCCCAGGGGACCTTTCACAATGAGCAGTTCTTC	CASSPGSQGTFHNEQFF
NA	TRBV15	TRBJ2-5	NA	TGTGCCACCAGCAGAGATCTCGTAGCATCGGAGACCCAGTACTTC	CATSRDLVASETQYF
few	TRBV6-5	TRBJ2-7	TRBD2	TGTGCCAGCAGTTACGGGACTAGCGGGAGCTACGAGCAGTACTTC	CASSYGTSGSYEQYF
NA	TRBV19	TRBJ2-7	TRBD1	TGTGCCAGTAGTATACGTTCCGGGACAGTTTCCTACGAGCAGTACTTC	CASSIRSGTVSYEQYF
NA	TRBV19	TRBJ2-2	NA	TGTGCCAGTAGTATCCGGCGGGAGAACACCGGGGAGCTGTTTTTT	CASSIRRENTGELFF
NA	TRBV28	TRBJ1-5	NA	TGTGCCAGCAGTTTAGTGGGAGGGGTAAGAAATCAGCCCCAGCATTTT	CASSLVGGVRNQPQHF
NA	TRBV5-1	TRBJ2-7	NA	TGCGCCAGCAGCTTACGAGGAGAGCAGTACTTC	CASSLRGEQYF
NA	TRBV12-5	TRBJ1-5	TRBD1	TGTGCTAGTGTTAAAACGTCCCCGACAGGGAATAGCAATCAGCCCCAGCATTTT	CASVKTSPTGNSNQPQHF
NA	TRBV4-2	TRBJ1-4	TRBD1	TGTGCCAGCAGCCAAGATTTCTTCGGAGGGACAGGGGGTGGGTTAACTAATGAAAAACTGTTTTTT	CASSQDFFGGTGGGLTNEKLFF
NA	TRBV7-8	TRBJ1-5	TRBD1	TGTGCCAGCAGCCAGGGGGGAATGGGAAGCAATCAGCCCCAGCATTTT	CASSQGGMGSNQPQHF
NA	TRBV30	TRBJ1-2	TRBD1	TGTGCCTGGAGGGGGGACAGGGAGGAGGATTTTTTTGGCTACACCTTC	CAWRGDREEDFFGYTF
NA	TRBV5-1	TRBJ2-1	NA	TGCGCCAGCAGTCTCAAGGGAGGGGGGGCCTATAATGAGCAGTTCTTC	CASSLKGGGAYNEQFF